This TCR beta chain was found in a study of blood T cell repertoires in COVID-19. Overall study context: The United States, Italy and Spain supplied acute and convalescent COVID-19 samples. Sample material is recorded as cDNA or gDNA derived from T cells, B-cell-depleted T cells, or PBMCs.

Methods used by the authors: Cell counts per sample came from amplifying reference gene primers. TCRdb keeps only in-frame clones here, not all; method: immunoSEQ multiplex PCR. V, J and clone size reflect that table, while D and trimming were determined from the DNA. The data show under 200,000 clones, 87% seen once. V was shortened by 2 bases and J by 7 bases, with 3 bases between the two germline ends. CDR3 length: 11 residues. Germline assignment: CDR1 MNHNS and CDR2 SASEGT. This clone was detected once. The chain joins TRBV6-1 to TRBJ1-3; D unclear. The TCR sequence derives from a middle-aged man with active or convalescent COVID-19. Material for sequencing was peripheral blood. CDR3 in amino acids: CASSESNTIYF. CDR3 bases: TGTGCCAGCAGTGAATCGAACACCATATATTTT.